The following is a TCR beta chain sequence with its context. Its antigen is still unknown. The data belong to a study of cytomegalovirus exposure and HLA in healthy donors. Findings of the study overall: When analyzed later, a missense DCLRE1C variant was found to be linked to TCR beta V- and J-gene trimming. Most subjects' HLA-A and HLA-B alleles were reportedly predicted from TCR beta sequences.

The V end was cut by 4 bases, the J end by 3 bases, with 16 bases between. The CDR3 is 15 residues long. CDR1 and CDR2 from the germline V gene are SGDLS and YYNGEE. Samples came from healthy bone marrow donors. The study ran its PCR with 60 Vbeta and 13 Jbeta primers. Generated by immunoSEQ multiplex PCR, the TCRdb table keeps only in-frame clones and is missing some. The data hold 79,000 or so clones, with 60% to 85% observed a single time. The TCR comes from a woman aged 40-49 years in good health and CMV-seropositive. Material: PBMCs. The rearrangement uses TRBV9 and TRBJ1-2, with D unresolved. The CDR3 DNA follows: TGTGCCAGCAGCCAAGACCCGAAGGGAGACTATGGCTACACCTTC. Translated: CASSQDPKGDYGYTF.